The rows below give T cell receptor beta chains drawn from one sample of a study of cytomegalovirus exposure and HLA in healthy donors. Profiled with immunoSEQ multiplex PCR; TCRdb holds only in-frame clones, not every one. The repertoire holds around 130,000 clones, with 80% as singletons. The sequenced sample was PBMCs. These receptors were taken from a man aged 25-45 years in good health and CMV-seronegative. CDR3s include the opening cysteine and the closing phenylalanine or tryptophan. The D gene is left open where the match is weak. The size field is filled for only some rows; it gives once, few, many or a size class.

.	TRBJ1-2	TRBV4-3	.	CASSQDSRGANGYTF	TGCGCCAGCAGCCAAGACAGCAGGGGCGCAAATGGCTACACCTTC
.	TRBJ2-7	TRBV5-8	.	CASSLGVARDEQYF	TGTGCCAGCAGCCTCGGCGTAGCTAGAGACGAGCAGTACTTC
.	TRBJ1-2	TRBV11-2	.	CASSSRGGGYTF	TGTGCCAGCAGCTCGCGGGGCGGGGGCTACACCTTC
.	TRBJ1-1	TRBV20-1	.	CSANRVTEAFF	TGCAGTGCGAACAGGGTCACTGAAGCTTTCTTT
.	TRBJ1-3	TRBV29-1	.	CSVVASSGNTIYF	TGCAGCGTTGTGGCCAGCTCTGGAAACACCATATATTTT
TRBD1	TRBJ1-2	TRBV28	.	CASSPIRDRDGYTF	TGTGCCAGCAGCCCGATTAGGGACAGGGATGGCTACACCTTC
.	TRBJ1-4	TRBV6-5	.	CASRRGLNEKLFF	TGTGCCAGCAGAAGGGGACTTAATGAAAAACTGTTTTTT
.	TRBJ1-1	TRBV25-1	.	CASSDRGPVGTEAFF	TGTGCCAGCAGTGACAGAGGGCCTGTAGGAACTGAAGCTTTCTTT
.	TRBJ1-2	TRBV9	.	CASSVGGRAEAGYTF	TGTGCCAGCAGCGTAGGAGGCAGGGCAGAGGCTGGCTACACCTTC
.	TRBJ1-2	TRBV7-9	.	CASSLASGNYGYTF	TGTGCCAGCAGCTTAGCGTCCGGGAACTATGGCTACACCTTC
TRBD1	TRBJ2-3	TRBV19	few	CASRGQGARGTDTQYF	TGTGCCAGTAGGGGACAGGGGGCGCGGGGCACAGATACGCAGTATTTT
.	TRBJ2-1	TRBV6-1	.	CASSAHSDEQFF	TGTGCCAGCAGTGCGCACTCCGATGAGCAGTTCTTC
.	TRBJ2-7	TRBV18	.	CASSARPADEQYF	TGTGCCAGCTCTGCACGGCCCGCGGACGAGCAGTACTTC
TRBD1	TRBJ2-7	TRBV2	.	CASSDQGEMYEQYF	TGTGCCAGCAGTGATCAGGGGGAAATGTACGAGCAGTACTTC
.	TRBJ1-1	TRBV4-2	.	CASSPMGRNTEAFF	TGTGCCAGCAGCCCGATGGGCAGGAACACTGAAGCTTTCTTT
TRBD1	TRBJ2-7	TRBV28	.	CASSFGVQGSYEQYF	TGTGCCAGCAGTTTTGGCGTACAGGGGAGTTACGAGCAGTACTTC
TRBD1	TRBJ1-2	TRBV11-2	.	CASSLRQGIYYGYTF	TGTGCCAGCAGCCTGCGACAGGGAATCTACTATGGCTACACCTTC
.	TRBJ1-4	TRBV28	.	CASSLLFGFGEKLFF	TGTGCCAGCAGTTTATTATTCGGGTTTGGCGAAAAACTGTTTTTT
TRBD1	TRBJ1-2	TRBV6-1	few	CASSEVQTRDRGRGGYTF	TGTGCCAGCAGTGAAGTTCAGACCCGGGACAGGGGGCGCGGTGGCTACACCTTC
.	TRBJ2-1	TRBV7-8	.	CASSLISGYNEQFF	TGTGCCAGCAGCTTAATTTCCGGGTACAATGAGCAGTTCTTC
TRBD2	TRBJ2-1	TRBV7-3	.	CASSPTSGSYNEQFF	TGTGCCAGCAGCCCCACTAGCGGCTCCTACAATGAGCAGTTCTTC
.	TRBJ2-1	TRBV2	once	CAVIGGNEQFF	TGTGCCGTCATTGGGGGGAATGAGCAGTTCTTC
.	TRBJ2-5	TRBV11-2	.	CASSLGRGGETQYF	TGTGCCAGCAGCTTAGGGAGGGGGGGAGAGACCCAGTACTTC
TRBD1	TRBJ1-1	TRBV30	.	CAWSVGGASEAFF	TGTGCCTGGAGTGTAGGGGGCGCTTCTGAAGCTTTCTTT
TRBD1	TRBJ2-5	TRBV9	.	CASSVTGQGGETQYF	TGTGCCAGCAGCGTAACCGGACAGGGGGGGGAGACCCAGTACTTC
.	TRBJ1-1	TRBV6-5	.	CASSFTENTEAFF	TGTGCCAGCAGTTTTACAGAGAACACTGAAGCTTTCTTT
TRBD1	TRBJ2-5	TRBV6-1	.	CASGDRGGQTQYF	TGTGCCAGCGGGGACAGGGGAGGACAGACCCAGTACTTC
TRBD1	TRBJ2-4	TRBV2	.	CASGQGAKPDQAKNIQYF	TGTGCCAGCGGACAGGGGGCCAAGCCCGACCAAGCCAAAAACATTCAGTACTTC
.	TRBJ1-2	TRBV7-9	.	CASSFAGVGYGYTF	TGTGCCAGCAGCTTCGCAGGCGTGGGCTATGGCTACACCTTC